These 2 T cell receptor beta chains were sequenced from one sample in a study of regulatory T cells in long-lasting Graves disease. Time point of the sample: newly diagnosed GD, antithyroid drugs for less than 3 months. The TCR library was made from RNA extracted from PBMCs. Arm-PCR of CDR3 regions and iRepertoire HTBI primers were used to build TCR beta libraries. TCRdb processed the multiplex PCR reads anew with MiXCR; each CDR3 protein has one entry. The table records about 310,000 distinct CDR3 sequences, 15% to 20% of them present only once. Source: peripheral blood mononuclear cells (PBMCs), taken at new diagnosis, from a patient treated with antithyroid drugs. These receptors all stem from a female donor with Graves disease.

This clonotype was counted ten times or more. This chain uses TRBV30 with TRBJ2-2; the D is unclear. The CDR3 spans 14 residues. Trimming pared 0 bases from V and 3 bases from J, leaving 8 bases between. CDR1 and CDR2 from the germline V gene are GTSNPN and SVGIG (reference sequence). In nucleotides, the CDR3 is TGTGCCTGGAGTGTAGACTCCCACACCGGGGAGCTGTTTTTT. Protein product: CAWSVDSHTGELFF.

This clonotype has a handful of counts. The rearrangement links TRBV5-1 to TRBJ2-2, with a tentative D call TRBD2 (5 bases). Between the trimmed V and J ends, which lost 6 bases and 10 bases, there was a span of 22 bases. The CDR3 has 15 amino acids. Germline V gene lookup returns CDR1 SGHRS and CDR2 YFSETQ. CDR3 residues: CASTNGVLAYEELFF. The CDR3 DNA reads as TGCGCCAGCACGAACGGTGTTCTAGCTTATGAGGAGCTGTTTTTT.